This TCR beta chain derives from a study of blood T cell repertoires in COVID-19. The table came from immunoSEQ multiplex PCR; TCRdb's copy has only in-frame clones and leaves some out. The sample lists around 310,000 clones; 80% to 90% were seen once. Only a few counts were recorded for this clone. The V gene's germline CDR1 is ENHRY and CDR2 SYGVKD. This CDR3 spans 12 amino acids. V was cut by 10 bases and J by 8 bases, with 17 bases left in between. This TCR was recovered from a man aged 25-45 years who had recovered from COVID-19. The chain links TRBV10-3 to TRBJ1-2; D perhaps matches TRBD1 (6 bases). Sequenced sample: PBMCs or T cells enriched from blood (not recorded which). This chain's CDR3 is CAKTGGGEGYTF. The DNA for the CDR3 is TGTGCCAAGACAGGAGGCGGAGAGGGCTACACCTTC.